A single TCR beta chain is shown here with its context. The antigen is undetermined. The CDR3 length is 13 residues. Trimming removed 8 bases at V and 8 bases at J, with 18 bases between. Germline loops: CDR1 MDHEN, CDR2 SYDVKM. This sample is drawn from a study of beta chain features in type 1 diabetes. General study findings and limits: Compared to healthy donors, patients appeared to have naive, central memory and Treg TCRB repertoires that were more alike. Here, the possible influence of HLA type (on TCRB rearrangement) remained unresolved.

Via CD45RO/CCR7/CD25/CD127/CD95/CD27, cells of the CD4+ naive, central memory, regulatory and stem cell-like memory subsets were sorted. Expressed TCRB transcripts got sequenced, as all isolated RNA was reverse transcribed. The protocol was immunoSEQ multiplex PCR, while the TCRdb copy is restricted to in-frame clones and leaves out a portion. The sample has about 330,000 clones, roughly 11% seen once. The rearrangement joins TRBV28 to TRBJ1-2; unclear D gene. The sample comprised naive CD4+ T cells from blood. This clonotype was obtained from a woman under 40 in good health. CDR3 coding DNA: TGTGCCAGCCGGGGAAACGGGGTGAGGGGCTACACCTTC. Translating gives CASRGNGVRGYTF.